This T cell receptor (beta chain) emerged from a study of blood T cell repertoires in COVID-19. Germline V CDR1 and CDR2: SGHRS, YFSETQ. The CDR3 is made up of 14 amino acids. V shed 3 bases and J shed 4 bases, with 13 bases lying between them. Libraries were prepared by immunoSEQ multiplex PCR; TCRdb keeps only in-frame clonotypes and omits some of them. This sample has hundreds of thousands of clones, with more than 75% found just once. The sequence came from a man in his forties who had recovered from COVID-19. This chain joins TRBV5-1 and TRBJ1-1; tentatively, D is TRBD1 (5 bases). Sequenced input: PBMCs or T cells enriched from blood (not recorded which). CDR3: CASSWWGGTTEAFF. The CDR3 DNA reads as TGCGCCAGCAGCTGGTGGGGCGGTACCACTGAAGCTTTCTTT.